This TCR beta chain was captured by sequencing in a study of cytomegalovirus exposure and HLA in healthy donors. Each donor's status was that of a healthy bone marrow donor. Primers for the PCR totalled 60 Vbeta and 13 Jbeta. Method: immunoSEQ multiplex PCR; TCRdb's copy keeps in-frame clones and lacks some. The sample has more than 150,000 clones; roughly 80% are singletons. Study-wide results and limits: The study carried out a later analysis of TCR beta sequences. It associated approximately 17,000 of them with specific HLA alleles at a false discovery rate of 0.05.

CDR1 is LNHDA and CDR2 is SQIVND in the germline V gene (reference sequence). The ends lost 6 bases at V and 0 bases at J; junction bases unmatched: 9. CDR3 length: 17 residues. This clone was seen a few times. Its antigen remains unidentified. This rearrangement joins TRBV19 to TRBJ1-4; 8 positions agree with TRBD1. The material sequenced was PBMCs. The TCR comes from a man in his forties or fifties in good health and CMV-seropositive. In nucleotides, the CDR3 is TGTGCCAGTAGCCCTTCGACAGGGGTCGCAACTAATGAAAAACTGTTTTTT. Translated, it gives CASSPSTGVATNEKLFF.